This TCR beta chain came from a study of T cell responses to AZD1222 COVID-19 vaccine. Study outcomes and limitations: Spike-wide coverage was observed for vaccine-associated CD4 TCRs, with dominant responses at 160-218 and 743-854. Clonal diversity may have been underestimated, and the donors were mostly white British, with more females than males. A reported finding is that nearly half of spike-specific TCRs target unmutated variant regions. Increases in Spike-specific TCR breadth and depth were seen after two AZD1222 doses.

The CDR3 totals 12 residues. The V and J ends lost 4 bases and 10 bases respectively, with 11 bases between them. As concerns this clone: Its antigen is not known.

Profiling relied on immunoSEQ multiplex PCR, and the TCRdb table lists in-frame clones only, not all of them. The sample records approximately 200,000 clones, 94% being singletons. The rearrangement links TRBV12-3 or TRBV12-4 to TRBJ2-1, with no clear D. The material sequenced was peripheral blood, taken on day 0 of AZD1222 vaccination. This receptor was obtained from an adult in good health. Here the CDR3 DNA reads TGTGCCAGCAGTTCCAGGTACCGGGAGCAGTTCTTC. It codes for CASSSRYREQFF.